This T cell receptor beta chain was documented in a study of shared clonotypes between healthy human individuals. This CDR3 spans 15 amino acids. Germline V gene data show CDR1 as MNHNS and CDR2 as SASEGT. V lost 2 bases to trimming and J lost 7 bases, with 15 bases between them. Profiling relied on immunoSEQ multiplex PCR, and the TCRdb table lists in-frame clones only, not all of them. The data show more than 2 million clones, approximately 95% seen once. The TCR originated in a man between 18 and 29 years old in good health. The chain combines TRBV6-1 with TRBJ1-3; perhaps TRBD1 as D (5 bases). Sequencing input: naive CD4+ T cells sorted from blood. Sample subset: CD45RA+ positively selected. The DNA for the CDR3 is TGTGCCAGCAGTGAATTTCCAGGGAACGGGAACACCATATATTTT. This encodes CASSEFPGNGNTIYF.